Listed below are T cell receptor beta chains from one sample, sequenced in a study of blood T cell repertoires in COVID-19. The assay was immunoSEQ multiplex PCR, and TCRdb's table has in-frame clones only and misses some. The sample gives 250,000 to 300,000 clones, about 73% of which show up once; 3.3% is in the top ten. The sequenced sample was peripheral blood. Source of these receptors: a woman of 80 years or more with acute or convalescent COVID-19. Both conserved end residues are part of each CDR3. The D gene is left open where the match is weak. Clone size is given for some rows only: seen once, a few or many times, or a class if the clone is expanded.

j_gene,v_gene,abundance,d_gene,CDR3nt,CDR3aa
TRBJ2-5,TRBV15,once,NA,TGTGCCACCAGCATAAATCCGGAGGAGACCCAGTACTTC,CATSINPEETQYF
TRBJ2-3,TRBV18,once,TRBD2,TGTGCCAGCTCACGGACTAGCGGGGGCCCTATCACAGATACGCAGTATTTT,CASSRTSGGPITDTQYF
TRBJ1-1,TRBV30,NA,NA,TGTGCCTGGAGTGTAGATGGGGCCACTGAAGCTTTCTTT,CAWSVDGATEAFF
TRBJ2-7,TRBV2,many,NA,TGTGCCAGCAAAGCTAGCACTCCTTACGAGCAGTACTTC,CASKASTPYEQYF
TRBJ2-1,TRBV13,few,TRBD1,TGTGCCAGCCACCGGGACAGGGCTTACAATGAGCAGTTCTTC,CASHRDRAYNEQFF
TRBJ2-6,TRBV7-9,NA,NA,TGTGCCAGCAGCTGGAGTGGGGCCAACGTCCTGACTTTC,CASSWSGANVLTF
TRBJ1-6,TRBV19,NA,NA,TGTGCCAGTAGCGGGGTCAATTCACCCCTCCACTTT,CASSGVNSPLHF
TRBJ2-1,TRBV19,NA,TRBD2,TGTGCCAGTAGTATGGGAGCGGGAGTTAGAAATGAGCAGTTCTTC,CASSMGAGVRNEQFF
TRBJ2-3,TRBV19,once,NA,TGTGCCAGTAGTATGGGTCGGGGGGCCACAGATACGCAGTATTTT,CASSMGRGATDTQYF
TRBJ1-2,TRBV7-2,NA,NA,TGTGCCAGCAGCTTAGTACAGGAGTATGGCTACACCTTC,CASSLVQEYGYTF